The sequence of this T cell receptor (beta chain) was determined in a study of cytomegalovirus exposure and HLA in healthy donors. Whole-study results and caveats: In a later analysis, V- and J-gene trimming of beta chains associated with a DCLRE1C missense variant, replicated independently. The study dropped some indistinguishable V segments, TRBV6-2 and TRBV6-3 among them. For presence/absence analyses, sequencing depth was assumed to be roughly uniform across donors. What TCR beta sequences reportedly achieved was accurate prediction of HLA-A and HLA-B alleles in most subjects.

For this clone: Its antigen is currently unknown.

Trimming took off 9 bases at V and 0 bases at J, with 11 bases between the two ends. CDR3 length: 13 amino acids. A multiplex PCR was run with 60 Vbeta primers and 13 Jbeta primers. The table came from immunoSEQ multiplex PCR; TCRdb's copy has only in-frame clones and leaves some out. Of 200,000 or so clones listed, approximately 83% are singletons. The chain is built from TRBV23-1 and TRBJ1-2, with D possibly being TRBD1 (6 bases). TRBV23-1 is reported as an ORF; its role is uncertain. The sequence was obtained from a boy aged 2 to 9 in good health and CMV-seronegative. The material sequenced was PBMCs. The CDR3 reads CARKTGANYGYTF. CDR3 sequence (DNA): TGCGCCAGGAAGACAGGAGCTAACTATGGCTACACCTTC.